This T cell receptor (beta chain) was identified in a study of T cell responses to AZD1222 COVID-19 vaccine. Overall study results and limits: Mostly white British, mostly female donors; authors suggested clonal diversity may be underestimated.

As to this clone: No antigen is known for it.

Method: immunoSEQ multiplex PCR; TCRdb's copy keeps in-frame clones and lacks some. The profile shows 150,000 to 200,000 clones, roughly 92% of them singletons. V was shortened by 6 bases and J by 4 bases, with 6 bases between the two germline ends. CDR3 length: 10 amino acids. Germline V gives CDR1 SQVTM, CDR2 ANQGSEA. The sequencing used peripheral blood, collected on day 0 of AZD1222 vaccination. The chain combines TRBV29-1 with TRBJ1-1, with D tentatively TRBD1 (5 bases). The receptor was derived from an adult in good health. CDR3 amino acids: CSVQGTEAFF. The CDR3 coding sequence is TGCAGCGTGCAGGGCACTGAAGCTTTCTTT.